This T cell receptor (beta chain) was recovered during a study of T-cell memory formation after mild COVID-19. The germline V gene encodes CDR1 SGHRS and CDR2 YFSETQ. Trimming stripped 0 bases from V and 0 bases from J, with 10 bases between. This CDR3 has 16 residues. This clonotype has only a few counts. Its target is not known. TCR alpha and TCR beta cDNA libraries carrying sample barcodes and UMIs were produced by 5'RACE using constant-segment primers. TCRdb processed the 5' RACE reads anew with MiXCR; each CDR3 protein has one entry. The repertoire holds about 140,000 distinct CDR3 sequences, with about 14% as singletons. Study observations and caveats: Of the contracting clones, CD4+ ones lay mainly in CM and EM, and CD8+ ones in EMRA. Clones shrinking between day 15 and 85 showed a balanced CD4/CD8 split, and those that grew later tilted toward CD4+.

This clonotype was obtained from an adult woman who had mild COVID-19 (a few samples of this study predate the infection). Cell type and time point are not known. This chain uses TRBV5-1 with TRBJ2-1; either TRBD1 or TRBD2 may supply D (6 bases each). The sequencing sample was made of PBMCs or a T cell subset sorted from them (not recorded which). The CDR3 reads CASSLGWGASYNEQFF. In DNA, the CDR3 is TGCGCCAGCAGCTTGGGCTGGGGGGCCTCCTACAATGAGCAGTTCTTC.